These T cell receptor beta chains were read from a single sample in a study of T cells in Graves' hyperthyroidism and ophthalmopathy. TCRdb reanalysed the multiplex PCR reads using MiXCR and keeps one entry per CDR3 protein. The sample records about 600,000 distinct CDR3 sequences, roughly a sixth being singletons. The sample taken for sequencing was blood. These TCRs come from a woman in her thirties or forties with Graves' ophthalmopathy. The CDR3 runs from the conserved cysteine through the conserved F or W. A D gene is named only where the DNA matches it firmly. The size of a clone is reported for some rows only, either as once, few or many, or as a class for expanded clones.

TRBV12-3/TRBV12-4	.	TRBJ2-2	few	CASSRGSSFTGELFF	TGTGCCAGCAGCAGAGGGTCCAGCTTCACCGGGGAGCTGTTTTTT
TRBV11-2	.	TRBJ1-1	.	CASSLRFNPNTEAFF	TGTGCCAGCAGCCTAAGGTTTAACCCGAACACTGAAGCTTTCTTT
TRBV28	.	TRBJ2-3	many	CASSFGGSYLTDTQYF	TGTGCCAGCAGTTTTGGAGGGAGCTATCTCACAGATACGCAGTATTTT
TRBV2	.	TRBJ2-1	few	CASSEERGAGSGEQFF	TGTGCCAGCAGTGAAGAAAGGGGGGCCGGCTCGGGTGAGCAGTTCTTC
TRBV10-3	.	TRBJ2-7	.	CAISDTIPAEQYF	TGTGCCATCAGTGATACGATCCCGGCCGAGCAGTACTTC
TRBV2	.	TRBJ2-3	many	CASSDGWRTQYF	TGTGCCAGCAGTGATGGTTGGCGTACGCAGTATTTT
TRBV5-6	TRBD2	TRBJ2-4	few	CASSVGWTSGNIQYF	TGTGCCAGCAGTGTGGGGTGGACTAGCGGAAACATTCAGTACTTC
TRBV6-1	.	TRBJ2-1	few	CASSEVDNSNEQFF	TGTGCCAGCAGTGAAGTTGATAATTCCAATGAGCAGTTCTTC
TRBV20-1	.	TRBJ1-5	many	CSARPGLHQPQHF	TGCAGTGCTAGACCAGGGCTACATCAGCCCCAGCATTTT
TRBV7-2	.	TRBJ2-5	.	CASSPVETRYF	TGTGCCAGCAGCCCCGTGGAGACCCGGTACTTC
TRBV3-1	.	TRBJ2-2	many	CASSHPNLMAGELFF	TGTGCCAGCAGCCACCCAAACCTAATGGCCGGGGAGCTGTTTTTT
TRBV12-3/TRBV12-4	TRBD1	TRBJ2-1	once	CASIPGDSSYNEQFF	TGTGCCAGCATCCCCGGGGACAGCTCCTACAATGAGCAGTTCTTC
TRBV6-1	.	TRBJ2-2	.	CASSEAPGTGELFF	TGTGCCAGCAGTGAAGCTCCGGGGACCGGGGAGCTGTTTTTT
TRBV3-2	.	TRBJ2-1	.	CASSLTRSGHYNEQFF	TGTGCCAGCAGCTTAACTCGTAGCGGACACTACAATGAGCAGTTCTTC
TRBV28	TRBD2	TRBJ2-5	.	CASARTGLAGGETQYF	TGTGCCAGCGCCCGTACGGGACTAGCGGGAGGGGAGACCCAGTACTTC
TRBV18	.	TRBJ2-7	few	CASSPQTGPNYEQYF	TGTGCCAGCTCACCACAGACAGGCCCCAACTACGAGCAGTACTTC
TRBV2	.	TRBJ2-7	many	CASAGDRLPRNEQYF	TGTGCCAGCGCAGGGGACCGACTACCCCGGAACGAGCAGTACTTC
TRBV3-1	.	TRBJ2-3	many	CASSQDTTASTDTQYF	TGTGCCAGCAGCCAAGATACAACGGCTTCCACAGATACGCAGTATTTT